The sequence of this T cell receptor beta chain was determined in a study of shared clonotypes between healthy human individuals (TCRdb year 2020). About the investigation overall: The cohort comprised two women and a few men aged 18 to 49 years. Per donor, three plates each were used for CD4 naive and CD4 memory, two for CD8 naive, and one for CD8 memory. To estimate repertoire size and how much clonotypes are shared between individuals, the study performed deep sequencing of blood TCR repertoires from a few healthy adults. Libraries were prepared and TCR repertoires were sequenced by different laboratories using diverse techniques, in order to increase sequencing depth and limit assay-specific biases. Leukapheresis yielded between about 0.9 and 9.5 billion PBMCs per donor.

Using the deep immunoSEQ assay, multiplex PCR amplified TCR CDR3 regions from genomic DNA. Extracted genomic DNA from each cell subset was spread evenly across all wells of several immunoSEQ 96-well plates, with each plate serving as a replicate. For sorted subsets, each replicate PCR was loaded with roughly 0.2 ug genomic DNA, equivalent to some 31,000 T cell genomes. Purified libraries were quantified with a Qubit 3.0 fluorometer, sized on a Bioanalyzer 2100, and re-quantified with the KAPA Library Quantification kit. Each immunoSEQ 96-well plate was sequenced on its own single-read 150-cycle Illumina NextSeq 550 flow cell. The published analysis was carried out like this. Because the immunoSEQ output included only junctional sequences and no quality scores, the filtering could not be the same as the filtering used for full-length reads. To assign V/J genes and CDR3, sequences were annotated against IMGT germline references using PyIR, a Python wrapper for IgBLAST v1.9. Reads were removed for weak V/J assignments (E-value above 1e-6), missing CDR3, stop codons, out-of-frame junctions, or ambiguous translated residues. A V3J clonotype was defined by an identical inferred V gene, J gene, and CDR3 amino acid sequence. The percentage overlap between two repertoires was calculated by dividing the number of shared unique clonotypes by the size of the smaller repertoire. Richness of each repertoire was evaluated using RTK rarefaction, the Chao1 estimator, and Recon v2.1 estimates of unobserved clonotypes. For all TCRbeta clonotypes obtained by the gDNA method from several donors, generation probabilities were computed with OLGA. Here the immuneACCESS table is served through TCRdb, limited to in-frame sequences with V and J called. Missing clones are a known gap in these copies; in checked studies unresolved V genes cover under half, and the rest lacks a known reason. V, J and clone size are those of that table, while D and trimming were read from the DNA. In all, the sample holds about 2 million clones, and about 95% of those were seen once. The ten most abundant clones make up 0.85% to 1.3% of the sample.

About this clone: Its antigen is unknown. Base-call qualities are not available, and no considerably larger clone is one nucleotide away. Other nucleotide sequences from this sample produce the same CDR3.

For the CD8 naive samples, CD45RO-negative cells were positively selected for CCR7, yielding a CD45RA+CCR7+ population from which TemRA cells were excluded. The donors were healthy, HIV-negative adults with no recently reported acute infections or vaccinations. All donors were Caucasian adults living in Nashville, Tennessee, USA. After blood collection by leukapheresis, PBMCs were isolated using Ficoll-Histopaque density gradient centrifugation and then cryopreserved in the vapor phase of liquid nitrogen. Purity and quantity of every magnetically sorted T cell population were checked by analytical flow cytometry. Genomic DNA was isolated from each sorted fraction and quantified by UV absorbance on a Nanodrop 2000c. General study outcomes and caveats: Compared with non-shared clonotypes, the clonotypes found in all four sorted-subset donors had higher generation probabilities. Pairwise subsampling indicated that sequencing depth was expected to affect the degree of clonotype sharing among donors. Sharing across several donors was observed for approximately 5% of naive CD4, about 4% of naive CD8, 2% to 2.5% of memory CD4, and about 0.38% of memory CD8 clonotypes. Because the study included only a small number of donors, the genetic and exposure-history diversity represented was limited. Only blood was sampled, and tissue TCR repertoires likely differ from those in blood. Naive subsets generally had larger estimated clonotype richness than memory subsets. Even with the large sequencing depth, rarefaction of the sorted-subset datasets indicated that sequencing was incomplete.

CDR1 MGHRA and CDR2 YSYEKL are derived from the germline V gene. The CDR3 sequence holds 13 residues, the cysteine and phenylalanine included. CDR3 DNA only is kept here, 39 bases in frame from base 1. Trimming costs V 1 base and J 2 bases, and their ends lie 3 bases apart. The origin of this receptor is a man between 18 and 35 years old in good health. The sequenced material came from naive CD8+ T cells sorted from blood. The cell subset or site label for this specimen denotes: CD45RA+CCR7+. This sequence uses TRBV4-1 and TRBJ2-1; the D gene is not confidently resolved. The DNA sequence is TGCGCCAGCAGCCAAGCTACCTACAATGAGCAGTTCTTC. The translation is CASSQATYNEQFF.